This TCR beta chain was identified in a study of OX40 agonist ivuxolimab in advanced cancers. Whole-study results and caveats: Normalized T-cell clonal expansion was also low in a subset of nonresponders. With doses of 0.1 to 3.0 mg/kg, CD4+ and CD8+ blood T cells had undergone clonal expansion by week 6. Expanded peripheral T cells had an undetermined antigen specificity.

Worth noting for this clone: Its target is not known.

Baseline was the first blood sampling point, followed by cycle 4 day 1 and cycle 7 day 1. The CDR3 has 13 residues. The germline V gene encodes CDR1 SSHAT and CDR2 FNYEAQ (reference sequence). Trimming took 1 base from V and 9 from J, leaving 10 bases between them. Produced via immunoSEQ multiplex PCR; TCRdb's table is partial and in-frame only. The sample shows 65,000 to 75,000 clones, around 83% of them seen only once. This specimen consisted of CD4+ or CD8+ T cells sorted from blood, obtained in a trial of the OX40 agonist ivuxolimab. This chain links TRBV7-7 with TRBJ2-1, with D perhaps TRBD2 (5 bases). This sequence was found in an adult with an advanced solid tumor such as melanoma, head and neck, liver or kidney cancer. The CDR3 reads CASSLERAGEQFF. The CDR3 bases are TGTGCCAGCAGCTTAGAGAGGGCCGGTGAGCAGTTCTTC.